The rows below give T cell receptor beta chains drawn from one sample of a study of T cell responses to AZD1222 COVID-19 vaccine. Measured with immunoSEQ multiplex PCR; TCRdb has only the in-frame clones, and not every one. Among 110,000 or so clones, roughly 87% were seen once, and the ten largest hold approximately 3.1%. Source: peripheral blood, taken on day 0 of MenACWY control vaccination. These receptors came from an adult in good health. CDR3s include the opening cysteine and the closing phenylalanine or tryptophan. D genes are given only for firm matches. Clone size appears in some rows only: once, few, many, or a class for an expanded clone.

J gene | V gene | D gene | clone size | CDR3 protein | CDR3 DNA
TRBJ2-7 | TRBV3-1/TRBV3-2 | - | - | CASSQVRSYEQYF | TGTGCCAGCAGCCAAGTTAGAAGTTACGAGCAGTACTTC
TRBJ1-4 | TRBV5-1 | - | - | CASSLGELGEKLFF | TGCGCCAGCAGCTTGGGCGAGTTGGGGGAAAAACTGTTTTTT
TRBJ1-5 | TRBV4-2 | - | - | CASSQGGAADSNQPQHF | TGTGCCAGCAGCCAAGGGGGTGCGGCCGATAGCAATCAGCCCCAGCATTTT
TRBJ2-1 | TRBV3-1/TRBV3-2 | - | - | CASSQDWRKMGEQFF | TGTGCCAGCAGCCAAGATTGGAGAAAAATGGGTGAGCAGTTCTTC
TRBJ1-5 | TRBV7-3 | - | - | CASSRDVSNQPQHF | TGTGCCAGCAGCAGGGACGTTAGCAATCAGCCCCAGCATTTT
TRBJ1-2 | TRBV4-3 | TRBD1 | - | CASSQASGGRNYGYTF | TGCGCCAGCAGCCAAGCCTCAGGGGGCAGGAATTATGGCTACACCTTC
TRBJ2-7 | TRBV30 | TRBD1 | - | CAWSRTGREQYF | TGTGCCTGGAGTAGGACAGGGCGCGAGCAGTACTTC
TRBJ1-2 | TRBV6-5 | - | - | CASTPRRLGGYTF | TGTGCCAGCACCCCCCGGCGGCTGGGGGGCTACACCTTC
TRBJ1-1 | TRBV6-4 | - | - | CASSDSKNTEAFF | TGTGCCAGCAGTGACTCCAAGAACACTGAAGCTTTCTTT
TRBJ1-3 | TRBV11-1 | - | - | CASSSGPRLSGNTIYF | TGTGCCAGCAGCTCCGGACCGCGACTCTCTGGAAACACCATATATTTT
TRBJ1-6 | TRBV5-5 | - | - | CASSPQPLGLSSYNSPLHF | TGTGCCAGCAGCCCCCAACCTCTCGGACTGAGCTCCTATAATTCACCCCTCCACTTT
TRBJ1-4 | TRBV29-1 | - | - | CSVESEGREKLFF | TGCAGCGTTGAATCTGAGGGTCGCGAAAAACTGTTTTTT
TRBJ1-1 | TRBV5-1 | - | - | CASSPDRMNTEAFF | TGCGCCAGCAGCCCCGACAGGATGAACACTGAAGCTTTCTTT
TRBJ1-5 | TRBV5-4 | - | - | CASSLAGTPNQPQHF | TGTGCCAGCAGCTTGGCCGGGACACCCAATCAGCCCCAGCATTTT
TRBJ1-1 | TRBV29-1 | - | - | CSVNTNLNTEAFF | TGCAGCGTTAACACCAATCTGAACACTGAAGCTTTCTTT
TRBJ1-5 | TRBV7-2 | TRBD1 | - | CASSLGVQGGNQPQHF | TGTGCCAGCAGCTTAGGTGTACAGGGGGGAAATCAGCCCCAGCATTTT
TRBJ2-1 | TRBV19 | - | - | CASSKGLASSYNEQFF | TGTGCCAGTTCTAAGGGGCTGGCCAGCTCCTACAATGAGCAGTTCTTC
TRBJ1-1 | TRBV5-1 | TRBD1 | - | CASSRTRGLYTEAFF | TGCGCCAGCAGCCGAACCAGGGGGCTGTACACTGAAGCTTTCTTT
TRBJ2-5 | TRBV7-6 | - | few | CASSYQGGETQYF | TGTGCCAGCAGCTATCAGGGTGGGGAGACCCAGTACTTC
TRBJ2-3 | TRBV13 | - | - | CASSLPGWETDTQYF | TGTGCCAGCAGCCTCCCCGGGTGGGAGACAGATACGCAGTATTTT
TRBJ2-1 | TRBV29-1 | - | - | CSVRERAFSYNEQFF | TGCAGCGTTCGGGAGAGGGCCTTCTCCTACAATGAGCAGTTCTTC
TRBJ1-1 | TRBV7-9 | - | - | CASSPIRANTEAFF | TGTGCCAGCAGCCCAATACGGGCGAACACTGAAGCTTTCTTT
TRBJ1-1 | TRBV29-1 | TRBD1 | - | CSVLPDRFMNTEAFF | TGCAGCGTCTTACCGGACAGGTTCATGAACACTGAAGCTTTCTTT
TRBJ1-1 | TRBV2 | - | - | CASSPRGGEMNTEAFF | TGTGCCAGCAGCCCCCGTGGAGGGGAAATGAACACTGAAGCTTTCTTT
TRBJ2-5 | TRBV19 | - | - | CASSGPGVQYF | TGTGCCAGTAGCGGCCCGGGGGTCCAGTACTTC
TRBJ2-5 | TRBV19 | TRBD2 | once | CASSPSGGETQYF | TGTGCCAGTAGTCCTAGCGGGGGAGAGACCCAGTACTTC
TRBJ2-1 | TRBV7-2 | TRBD2 | - | CASSLGPGGLEYEQFF | TGTGCCAGCAGCTTAGGGCCGGGGGGACTGGAGTATGAGCAGTTCTTC
TRBJ1-2 | TRBV6-2/TRBV6-3 | - | - | CASSDSYGYTF | TGTGCCAGCAGTGACAGCTATGGCTACACCTTC
TRBJ2-5 | TRBV7-8 | TRBD1 | - | CASSSNRGQGGSQETQYF | TGTGCCAGCAGCTCTAACAGGGGACAGGGGGGTTCCCAAGAGACCCAGTACTTC
TRBJ1-2 | TRBV7-9 | - | once | CASSLAPGGYTF | TGTGCCAGCAGCTTAGCCCCCGGTGGCTACACCTTC
TRBJ1-6 | TRBV6-1 | TRBD1 | - | CASSDGTDNSPLHF | TGTGCCAGCAGTGATGGGACAGATAATTCACCCCTCCACTTT
TRBJ1-2 | TRBV3-1/TRBV3-2 | - | - | CASSQIDRDYGYTF | TGTGCCAGCAGCCAGATCGACAGAGACTATGGCTACACCTTC
TRBJ1-2 | TRBV30 | - | - | CAWSVLEGRSDGYTF | TGTGCCTGGAGTGTACTTGAGGGAAGGAGTGATGGCTACACCTTC
TRBJ1-1 | TRBV2 | TRBD1 | - | CASSSRTGQDAEAFF | TGTGCCAGCAGTTCCCGGACAGGCCAGGACGCTGAAGCTTTCTTT
TRBJ2-1 | TRBV7-6 | TRBD1 | - | CASSLVDRVPNEQFF | TGTGCCAGCAGCTTAGTAGACAGGGTCCCTAATGAGCAGTTCTTC
TRBJ1-5 | TRBV19 | - | - | CASSIDYRGNQPQHF | TGTGCCAGTAGTATAGATTATCGGGGCAATCAGCCCCAGCATTTT
TRBJ1-1 | TRBV3-1/TRBV3-2 | - | - | CASSQSMGVGAFF | TGTGCCAGCAGCCAATCTATGGGGGTGGGAGCTTTCTTT
TRBJ1-4 | TRBV6-5 | - | - | CASSRGSPGEKLFF | TGTGCCAGCAGCAGGGGCTCCCCTGGAGAAAAACTGTTTTTT
TRBJ2-3 | TRBV27 | - | once | CASSLSPGEATDTQYF | TGTGCCAGCAGTTTATCCCCAGGGGAGGCGACAGATACGCAGTATTTT
TRBJ2-5 | TRBV28 | TRBD1 | - | CASCSGQGRETQYF | TGTGCCAGCTGCTCTGGACAGGGTAGGGAGACCCAGTACTTC
TRBJ2-7 | TRBV7-9 | TRBD1 | - | CASSPRDRESEQYF | TGTGCCAGCAGCCCCCGGGACAGGGAGTCCGAGCAGTACTTC
TRBJ2-7 | TRBV5-1 | - | - | CASSPTHGPYEQYF | TGCGCCAGCAGCCCGACCCACGGGCCCTACGAGCAGTACTTC
TRBJ1-2 | TRBV6-1 | - | once | CASSEARNGFYGYTF | TGTGCCAGCAGTGAAGCGCGAAATGGGTTCTATGGCTACACCTTC
TRBJ2-7 | TRBV9 | - | - | CASSVDPGHQSYEQYF | TGTGCCAGCAGCGTAGATCCCGGACACCAGTCCTACGAGCAGTACTTC
TRBJ1-5 | TRBV7-3 | - | - | CASSLERGQPQHF | TGTGCCAGCAGCTTAGAACGGGGGCAGCCCCAGCATTTT
TRBJ1-2 | TRBV5-8 | - | - | CASSLMRDGYTF | TGTGCCAGCAGCTTGATGAGGGACGGCTACACCTTC
TRBJ1-4 | TRBV9 | TRBD1 | once | CASSGSGTGREKLFF | TGTGCCAGCAGCGGTTCCGGGACAGGCCGTGAAAAACTGTTTTTT
TRBJ1-1 | TRBV5-1 | TRBD1 | - | CASSTQGVWNTEAFF | TGCGCCAGCAGCACACAGGGGGTTTGGAACACTGAAGCTTTCTTT
TRBJ1-4 | TRBV3-1/TRBV3-2 | TRBD1 | - | CASSQDQGAVEEKLFF | TGTGCCAGCAGCCAAGATCAGGGGGCAGTCGAGGAAAAACTGTTTTTT
TRBJ2-5 | TRBV3-1/TRBV3-2 | - | - | CASRARDAQYF | TGTGCCAGCAGAGCCAGGGATGCCCAGTACTTC
TRBJ1-1 | TRBV10-3 | - | - | CAISVDGLNTEAFF | TGTGCCATCAGTGTCGACGGATTGAACACTGAAGCTTTCTTT
TRBJ1-6 | TRBV6-5 | - | - | CASSSVQGRSNSPLHF | TGTGCCAGCAGTTCCGTACAGGGTCGGAGCAATTCACCCCTCCACTTT
TRBJ2-3 | TRBV20-1 | TRBD2 | - | CSASASGGVYGTDTQYF | TGCAGTGCTAGTGCCAGCGGGGGTGTATACGGCACAGATACGCAGTATTTT
TRBJ1-1 | TRBV5-8 | - | - | CASSSDRLHLNTEAFF | TGTGCCAGCAGCTCAGACCGACTCCACTTGAACACTGAAGCTTTCTTT
TRBJ2-7 | TRBV5-1 | TRBD2 | - | CASRSGLAVSYEQYF | TGCGCCAGCAGATCTGGACTAGCGGTCTCCTACGAGCAGTACTTC
TRBJ1-1 | TRBV7-2 | TRBD1 | - | CASSLRTGGTRNTEAFF | TGTGCCAGCAGCTTAAGGACAGGGGGCACTAGGAACACTGAAGCTTTCTTT
TRBJ2-5 | TRBV5-1 | - | - | CASSLVPGPQETQYF | TGCGCCAGCAGCTTGGTCCCGGGACCACAAGAGACCCAGTACTTC
TRBJ2-5 | TRBV27 | TRBD1 | - | CASRGTGKETQYF | TGTGCCAGCAGGGGGACAGGGAAAGAGACCCAGTACTTC
TRBJ1-2 | TRBV7-2 | - | - | CASSLGPTYGYTF | TGTGCCAGCAGCCTCGGACCTACCTATGGCTACACCTTC
TRBJ1-1 | TRBV30 | - | - | CAWSVRRGTEAFF | TGTGCCTGGAGTGTAAGGAGGGGCACTGAAGCTTTCTTT